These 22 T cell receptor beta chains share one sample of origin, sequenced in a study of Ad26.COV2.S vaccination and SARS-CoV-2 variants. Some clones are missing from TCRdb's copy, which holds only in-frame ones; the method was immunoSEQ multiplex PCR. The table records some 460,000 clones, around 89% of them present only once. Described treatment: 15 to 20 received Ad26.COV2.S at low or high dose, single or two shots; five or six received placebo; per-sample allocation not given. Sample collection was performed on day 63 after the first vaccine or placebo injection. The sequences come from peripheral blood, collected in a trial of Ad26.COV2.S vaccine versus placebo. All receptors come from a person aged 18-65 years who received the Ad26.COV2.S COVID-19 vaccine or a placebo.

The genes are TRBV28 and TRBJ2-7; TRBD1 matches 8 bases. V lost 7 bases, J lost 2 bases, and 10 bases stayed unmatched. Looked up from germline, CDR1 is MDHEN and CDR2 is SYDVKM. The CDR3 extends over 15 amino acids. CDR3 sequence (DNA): TGTGCCAGCACACCCCCCGGGACAGGACCCTACGAGCAGTACTTC. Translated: CASTPPGTGPYEQYF. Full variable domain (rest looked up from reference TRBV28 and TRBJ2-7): DVKVTQSSRYLVKRTGEKVFLECVQDMDHENMFWYRQDPGLGLRLIYFSYDVKMKEKGDIPEGYSVSREKKERFSLILESASTNQTSMYLCASTPPGTGPYEQYFGPGTRLTVT.

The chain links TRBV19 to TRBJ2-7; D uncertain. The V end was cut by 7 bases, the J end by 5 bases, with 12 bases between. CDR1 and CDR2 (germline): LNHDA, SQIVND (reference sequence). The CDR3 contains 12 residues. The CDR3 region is CASTLFLNEQYF. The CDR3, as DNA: TGTGCCAGTACCCTTTTTCTCAACGAGCAGTACTTC.

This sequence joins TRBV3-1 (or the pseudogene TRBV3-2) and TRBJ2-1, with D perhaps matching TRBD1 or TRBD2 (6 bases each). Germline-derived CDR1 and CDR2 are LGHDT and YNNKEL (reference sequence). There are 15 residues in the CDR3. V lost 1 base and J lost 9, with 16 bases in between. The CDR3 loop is CASSQGGNRVVEQFF. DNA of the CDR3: TGTGCCAGCAGCCAAGGCGGGAACAGGGTGGTTGAGCAGTTCTTC.

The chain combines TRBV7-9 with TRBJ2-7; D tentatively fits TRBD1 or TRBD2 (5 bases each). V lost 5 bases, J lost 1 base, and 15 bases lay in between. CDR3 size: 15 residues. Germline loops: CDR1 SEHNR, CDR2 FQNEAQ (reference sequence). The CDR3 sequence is CASSLRDGASYEQYF. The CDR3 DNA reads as TGTGCCAGCAGCCTCCGGGACGGGGCTTCCTACGAGCAGTACTTC.

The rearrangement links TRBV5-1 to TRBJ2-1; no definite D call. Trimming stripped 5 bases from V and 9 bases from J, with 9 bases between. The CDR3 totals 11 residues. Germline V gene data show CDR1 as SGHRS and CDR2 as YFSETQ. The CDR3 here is CASRGEVEQFF. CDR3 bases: TGCGCCAGCAGAGGTGAGGTTGAGCAGTTCTTC.

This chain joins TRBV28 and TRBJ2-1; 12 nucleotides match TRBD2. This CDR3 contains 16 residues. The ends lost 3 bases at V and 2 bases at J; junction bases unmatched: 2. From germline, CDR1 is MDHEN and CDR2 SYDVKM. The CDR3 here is CASSLTSGGPYNEQFF. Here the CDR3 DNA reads TGTGCCAGCAGTTTGACTAGCGGGGGCCCCTACAATGAGCAGTTCTTC.

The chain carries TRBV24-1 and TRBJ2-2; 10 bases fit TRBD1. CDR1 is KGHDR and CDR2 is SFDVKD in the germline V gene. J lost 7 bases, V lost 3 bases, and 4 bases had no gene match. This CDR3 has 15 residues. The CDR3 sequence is CATSDGTGDGGELFF. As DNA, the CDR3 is TGTGCCACCAGTGATGGGACAGGGGACGGCGGGGAGCTGTTTTTT.

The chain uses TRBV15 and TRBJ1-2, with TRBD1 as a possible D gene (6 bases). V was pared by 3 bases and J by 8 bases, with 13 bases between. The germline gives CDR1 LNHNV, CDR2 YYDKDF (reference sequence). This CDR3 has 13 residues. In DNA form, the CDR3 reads TGTGCCACCAGCAGTCAACAGGGTCAAGGCTACACCTTC. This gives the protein CATSSQQGQGYTF.

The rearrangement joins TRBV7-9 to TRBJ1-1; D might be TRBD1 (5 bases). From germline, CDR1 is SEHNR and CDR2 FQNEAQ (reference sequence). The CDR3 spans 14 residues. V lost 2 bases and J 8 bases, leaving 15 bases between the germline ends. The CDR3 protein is CASSLSAGSNEAFF. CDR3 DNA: TGTGCCAGCAGCTTATCGGCAGGGTCAAACGAAGCTTTCTTT.

CDR3 loop: CASSLFGGEWYGYTF. The CDR3 nucleotides read TGTGCCAGCAGCTTGTTTGGGGGGGAGTGGTATGGCTACACCTTC. The chain combines TRBV5-6 with TRBJ1-2; tentatively, D is TRBD1 (5 bases). The V and J ends lost 1 base and 5 bases respectively, with 15 bases between them. The CDR3 contains 15 residues. Germline V gene sequence: CDR1 SGHDT, CDR2 YYEEEE.

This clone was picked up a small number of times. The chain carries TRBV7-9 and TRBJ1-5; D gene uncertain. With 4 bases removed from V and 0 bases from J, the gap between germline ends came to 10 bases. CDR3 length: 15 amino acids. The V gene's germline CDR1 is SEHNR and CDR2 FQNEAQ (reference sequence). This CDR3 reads CASSSLDGSNQPQHF. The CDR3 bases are TGTGCCAGCAGCTCACTAGACGGTAGCAATCAGCCCCAGCATTTT.

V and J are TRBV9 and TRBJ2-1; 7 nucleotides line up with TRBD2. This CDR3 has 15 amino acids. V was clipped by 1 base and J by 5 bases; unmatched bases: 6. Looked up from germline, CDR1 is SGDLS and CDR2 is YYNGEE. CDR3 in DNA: TGTGCCAGCAGCGTAACTGCTAGCGGCCACAATGAGCAGTTCTTC. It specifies CASSVTASGHNEQFF.

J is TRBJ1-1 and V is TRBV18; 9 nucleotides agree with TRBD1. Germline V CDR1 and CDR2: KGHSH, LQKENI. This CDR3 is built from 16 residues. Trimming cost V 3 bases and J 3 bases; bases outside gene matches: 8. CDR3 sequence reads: CASSPWDRVSHTEAFF. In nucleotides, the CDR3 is TGTGCCAGCTCACCCTGGGACAGGGTTTCGCACACTGAAGCTTTCTTT.

Here the CDR3 reads CASSLLQGFSGELFF. CDR3 coding DNA: TGTGCCAGCAGCTTGTTACAGGGTTTCAGCGGGGAGCTGTTTTTT. This sequence joins TRBV5-4 and TRBJ2-2; the D gene is possibly TRBD1 (6 bases). The germline V gene has CDR1 SGHNT and CDR2 YYREEE (reference sequence). V shed 1 base and J shed 7 bases, with 14 bases lying between them. The CDR3 length is 15 residues.

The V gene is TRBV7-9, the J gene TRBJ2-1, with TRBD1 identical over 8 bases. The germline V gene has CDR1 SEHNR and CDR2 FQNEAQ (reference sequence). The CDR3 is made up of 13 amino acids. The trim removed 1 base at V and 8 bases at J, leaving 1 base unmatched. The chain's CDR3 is CASSLGQGYEQFF. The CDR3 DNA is TGTGCCAGCAGCTTAGGACAGGGGTATGAGCAGTTCTTC.

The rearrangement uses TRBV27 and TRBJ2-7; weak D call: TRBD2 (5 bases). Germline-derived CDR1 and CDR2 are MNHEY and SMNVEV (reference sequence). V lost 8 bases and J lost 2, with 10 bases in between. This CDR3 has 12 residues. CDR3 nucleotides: TGTGCCAGCGGAGGTGGTCCCTACGAGCAGTACTTC. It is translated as CASGGGPYEQYF.

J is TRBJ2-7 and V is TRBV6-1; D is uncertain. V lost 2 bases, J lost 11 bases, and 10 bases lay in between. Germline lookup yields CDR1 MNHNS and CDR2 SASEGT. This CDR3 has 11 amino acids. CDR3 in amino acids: CASSEFQDKYF. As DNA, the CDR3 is TGTGCCAGCAGTGAATTTCAGGATAAGTACTTC.

The CDR3 DNA reads as TGTGCCAGTAGAACTAGCGGGAGTGAGACCCAGTACTTC. Its translation is CASRTSGSETQYF. The V and J genes are TRBV19 and TRBJ2-5; 11 bases match TRBD2. The trim removed 6 bases at V and 5 bases at J, leaving 2 bases unmatched. Germline V CDR1 and CDR2: LNHDA, SQIVND (reference sequence). This CDR3 has 13 amino acids. Variable domain in full (rest from reference TRBV19 and TRBJ2-5): DGGITQSPKYLFRKEGQNVTLSCEQNLNHDAMYWYRQDPGQGLRLIYYSQIVNDFQKGDIAEGYSVSREKKESFPLTVTSAQKNPTAFYLCASRTSGSETQYFGPGTRLLVL.

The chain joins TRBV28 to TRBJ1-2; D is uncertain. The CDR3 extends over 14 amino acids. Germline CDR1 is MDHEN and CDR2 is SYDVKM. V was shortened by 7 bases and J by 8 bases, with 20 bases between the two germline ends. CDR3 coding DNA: TGTGCCAGCACCAGACTAGAGGGCTTTTCCGGCTACACCTTC. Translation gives CASTRLEGFSGYTF.

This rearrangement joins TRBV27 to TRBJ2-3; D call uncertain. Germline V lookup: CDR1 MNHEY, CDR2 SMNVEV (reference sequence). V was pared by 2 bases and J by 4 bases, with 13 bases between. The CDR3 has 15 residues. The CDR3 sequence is CASSLMAALPDTQYF. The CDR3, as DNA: TGTGCCAGCAGTTTAATGGCCGCCCTGCCAGATACGCAGTATTTT.

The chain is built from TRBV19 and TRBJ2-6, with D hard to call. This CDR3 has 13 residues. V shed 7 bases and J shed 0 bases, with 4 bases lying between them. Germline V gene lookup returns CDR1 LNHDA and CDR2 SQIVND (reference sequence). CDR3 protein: CASTNSGANVLTF. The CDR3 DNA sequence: TGTGCCAGTACGAACTCTGGGGCCAACGTCCTGACTTTC.

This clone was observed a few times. CDR3 bases: TGCGCCAGCAGCCAAGACCCGGGCAAGAAATACGAGCAGTACTTC. It specifies CASSQDPGKKYEQYF. This chain links TRBV4-1 with TRBJ2-7, with D unclear. Germline loops: CDR1 MGHRA, CDR2 YSYEKL. The V gene lost 0 bases and the J gene lost 4 bases, with 13 bases spanning the gap. The CDR3 is made up of 15 amino acids.